Listed below are T cell receptor beta chains from one sample, sequenced in a study of T cell repertoires in cytomegalovirus infection. TCRdb independently ran MiXCR on the reads; one entry per CDR3 protein. Among roughly 100,000 distinct CDR3 sequences, 16% were seen once, and the ten largest hold 8% to 9.5%. The specimen was PBMCs. The receptors stem from a human donor in good health (CMV status not recorded). Some clones in this sample may be carry-over from other donors' samples. CDR3s include the opening cysteine and the closing phenylalanine or tryptophan. Fields, in order: V gene, D gene, J gene, clone size, CDR3 length, CDR3 protein, CDR3 DNA. A D gene is named only where the DNA matches it firmly. Size tells how often a clone was seen (once, few, many) or the class of an expanded clone, and some rows leave it out.

>TRBV7-2|.|TRBJ2-2|many|13
CASSLRPTGELFF
TGTGCCAGCAGCCTTCGGCCCACCGGGGAGCTGTTTTTT
>TRBV7-9|.|TRBJ2-7|few|13
CASSRDGGYEQYF
TGTGCCAGCAGCCGGGACGGGGGCTACGAGCAGTACTTC
>TRBV7-6|TRBD1|TRBJ2-7|many|16
CASSQDRARPSYEQYF
TGTGCCAGCAGCCAGGACAGGGCCCGGCCCTCCTACGAGCAGTACTTC
>TRBV7-8|TRBD2|TRBJ2-1|many|20
CASTVIRPRGASRSYNEQFF
TGTGCCAGCACGGTTATCCGTCCGCGGGGGGCTTCCCGCTCCTACAATGAGCAGTTCTTC
>TRBV7-9|.|TRBJ2-5|many|14
CASSKAGSQETQYF
TGTGCCAGCTCCAAGGCAGGGTCCCAAGAGACCCAGTACTTC
>TRBV20-1|.|TRBJ1-5|few|8
CSVGSQHF
TGCAGCGTCGGATCCCAGCATTTT
>TRBV6-2/TRBV6-3|.|TRBJ2-7|many|16
CASSYSGPGSFSEQYF
TGTGCCAGCAGTTACTCGGGACCGGGGTCTTTCTCCGAGCAGTACTTC
>TRBV24-1|.|TRBJ1-5|.|15
CATSDSGRQNQPQHF
TGTGCCACCAGTGATTCGGGACGGCAAAATCAGCCCCAGCATTTT
>TRBV7-2|.|TRBJ2-7|many|13
CASSLTNNYEQYF
TGTGCCAGCTCCCTTACTAACAACTACGAGCAGTACTTC
>TRBV14|TRBD1|TRBJ2-7|.|14
CASSYDRAFYEQYF
TGTGCCAGCAGTTACGACAGGGCCTTCTACGAGCAGTACTTC
>TRBV6-8|.|TRBJ1-2|.|13
CASYREMGGGYTF
TGTGCCAGTTACAGGGAAATGGGGGGCGGCTACACCTTC
>TRBV28|.|TRBJ2-6|.|18
CASKTTGPPDIGANVLTF
TGTGCCAGTAAGACGACAGGCCCTCCGGACATTGGGGCCAACGTCCTGACTTTC
>TRBV20-1|TRBD2|TRBJ2-3|many|15
CSARRGGGSTDTQYF
TGCAGTGCTAGGCGGGGGGGCGGTAGCACAGATACGCAGTATTTT
>TRBV20-1|.|TRBJ1-5|.|15
CSARLEGRGFQPQHF
TGCAGTGCTAGACTGGAGGGCAGGGGATTTCAGCCCCAGCATTTT
>TRBV6-2/TRBV6-3|.|TRBJ2-4|.|12
CASSQRLNIQYF
TGTGCCAGCAGCCAACGACTAAACATTCAGTACTTC
>TRBV7-2|.|TRBJ1-2|many|14
CASSLFPGSGGYTF
TGTGCCAGCAGCTTATTCCCAGGGAGTGGTGGCTACACCTTC
>TRBV2|.|TRBJ1-5|.|13
CASSEPRVQPQHF
TGTGCCAGCAGTGAACCGCGGGTTCAGCCCCAGCATTTT
>TRBV12-3/TRBV12-4|.|TRBJ1-3|many|14
CASTPWTAGNTIYF
TGTGCCAGCACCCCGTGGACAGCGGGAAACACCATATATTTT
>TRBV6-1|.|TRBJ2-5|few|12
CASSPPQETQYF
TGTGCCAGCAGTCCCCCCCAAGAGACCCAGTACTTC
>TRBV12-3/TRBV12-4|.|TRBJ1-1|.|14
CASSLSGAVTEAFF
TGTGCCAGCAGTTTATCTGGGGCAGTAACTGAAGCTTTCTTT